This TCR beta chain was identified in a study of T cell responses to AZD1222 COVID-19 vaccine. Details on this clone: The antigen is not known.

Study findings and constraints: The study sampled repertoires only after the peak T cell response. Unmutated variant regions reportedly attract nearly half of all spike-specific TCRs.

Germline lookup yields CDR1 MGHDK and CDR2 SYGVNS. Trimming cost V 4 bases and J 4 bases, with 13 bases left between them. There are 14 residues in the CDR3. TCRdb's table, derived via immunoSEQ multiplex PCR, lists solely in-frame clones and lacks some. The sample has approximately 190,000 clones, approximately 90% seen once. The receptor was derived from an adult in good health. This chain joins TRBV25-1 and TRBJ1-2; D gene ambiguous. The sample consisted of peripheral blood, taken on day 0 of AZD1222 vaccination. The CDR3 nucleotides are TGTGCCAGCAGTGCGAGGGTGGCCGCCTATGGCTACACCTTC. This translates into CASSARVAAYGYTF.